The table lists the clone carrying this T cell receptor beta chain with a count of one. There are 13 residues in the CDR3. Germline V gene lookup returns CDR1 SGHVS and CDR2 FQNEAQ. V lost 5 bases and J lost 5; bases outside the gene matches: 4. The sample originates from a study of OX40 agonist ivuxolimab in advanced cancers. Study background: The dose of intravenous ivuxolimab that patients received every 2 weeks ranged from 0.01 to 10 mg/kg. Eligibility rules accepted prior anti-PD-1, anti-PD-L1 or anti-CTLA-4 therapy, and 30% to 40% had some.

The protocol was immunoSEQ multiplex PCR, while the TCRdb copy is restricted to in-frame clones and leaves out a portion. This table holds 44,000 or so clones, around 79% found once. The sample consisted of CD4+ or CD8+ T cells sorted from blood, taken in a trial of the OX40 agonist ivuxolimab. The source of this sequence is an adult with an advanced solid tumor such as melanoma, head and neck, liver or kidney cancer. The chain carries TRBV7-8 and TRBJ1-1, with 8 bases fitting TRBD1. The chain's CDR3 is CASSTQGGTEAFF. CDR3 DNA: TGTGCCAGCAGCACACAGGGGGGGACTGAAGCTTTCTTT.